This TCR beta chain was captured in a study of human T cells and chemical hapten exposure. Study-wide background: DPC (0.01%) was patch tested on the upper back and read at 6 days. The study enrolled mostly female patients with alopecia areata, totalis or universalis.

Each cDNA molecule in the library carried unique molecular identifiers. TCRdb reprocessed the RACE reads with MiXCR, giving one entry per CDR3 protein. The table includes 150,000 to 200,000 distinct CDR3 sequences, roughly a quarter detected once. Trimming at V came to 1 base and at J to 6 bases, leaving 9 bases not matched to a gene. Germline lookup yields CDR1 SGHTA and CDR2 FQGNSA. CDR3 length: 16 amino acids. Study-level results: Donors, who had alopecia, may show an immune response that differs from healthy people's.

This clonotype was counted many times. Its antigen is unknown. Time point indicated: patch test 3, about 24 weeks after DPC sensitization. The treatment: therapeutic diphenylcyclopropenone sensitization with weekly scalp DPC. The receptor was derived from a woman in her 40s with alopecia areata. Some clones in this sample may be carry-over from other donors' samples. This specimen consisted of whole blood, obtained in connection with sensitization to the hapten diphenylcyclopropenone (DPC). The genes are TRBV7-2 and TRBJ2-7, with TRBD2 identical over 10 bases. This chain's CDR3 is CASSLEGSGRASEQYF. Written as DNA, the CDR3 is TGTGCCAGCAGCTTAGAAGGGAGCGGGAGGGCCTCCGAGCAGTACTTC. The whole variable domain, filled in from reference TRBV7-2 and TRBJ2-7, reads GAGVSQSPSNKVTEKGKDVELRCDPISGHTALYWYRQSLGQGLEFLIYFQGNSAPDKSGLPSDRFSAERTGGSVSTLTIQRTQQEDSAVYLCASSLEGSGRASEQYFGPGTRLTVT.